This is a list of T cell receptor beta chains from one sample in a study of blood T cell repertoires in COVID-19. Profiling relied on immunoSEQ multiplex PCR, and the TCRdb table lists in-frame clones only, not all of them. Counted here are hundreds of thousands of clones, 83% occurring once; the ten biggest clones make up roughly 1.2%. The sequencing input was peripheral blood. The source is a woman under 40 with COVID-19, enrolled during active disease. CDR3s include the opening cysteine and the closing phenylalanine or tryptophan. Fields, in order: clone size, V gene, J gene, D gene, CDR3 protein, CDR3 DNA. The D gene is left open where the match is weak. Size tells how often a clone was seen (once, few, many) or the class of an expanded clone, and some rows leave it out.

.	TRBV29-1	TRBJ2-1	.	CSVERRGVSNEQFF	TGCAGCGTTGAACGCAGGGGGGTAAGCAATGAGCAGTTCTTC
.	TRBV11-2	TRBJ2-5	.	CASSLRRAGETQYF	TGTGCCAGCAGCTTAAGGAGGGCGGGAGAGACCCAGTACTTC
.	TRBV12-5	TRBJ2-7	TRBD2	CASGGGSLPFYEQYF	TGTGCTAGTGGGGGGGGGAGCTTGCCCTTCTACGAGCAGTACTTC
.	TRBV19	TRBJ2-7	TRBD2	CASSTRGGRGSSYEQYF	TGTGCCAGTAGTACTCGGGGGGGTCGCGGATCATCCTACGAGCAGTACTTC
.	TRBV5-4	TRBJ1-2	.	CASSLTLGSGTGYTF	TGTGCCAGCAGCTTGACTTTGGGCAGCGGGACGGGCTACACCTTC
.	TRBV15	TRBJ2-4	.	CATSRAQGAKNIQYF	TGTGCCACCAGCAGAGCTCAGGGGGCCAAAAACATTCAGTACTTC
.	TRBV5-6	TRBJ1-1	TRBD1	CASSLGQLQWEAFF	TGTGCCAGCAGCCTGGGACAGCTTCAATGGGAAGCTTTCTTT
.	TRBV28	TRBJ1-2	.	CASIGGAGSYGYTF	TGTGCCAGCATTGGGGGGGCAGGCTCATATGGCTACACCTTC
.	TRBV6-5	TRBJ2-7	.	CASSPGIQYEQYF	TGTGCCAGCAGTCCAGGGATCCAATACGAGCAGTACTTC
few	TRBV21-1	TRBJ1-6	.	CARTITGTEPYNSPLHF	TGTGCCAGAACCATTACAGGAACCGAACCCTATAATTCACCCCTCCACTTT
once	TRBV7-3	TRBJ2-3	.	CASSANRADTQYF	TGTGCCAGCAGCGCCAACAGGGCTGATACGCAGTATTTT
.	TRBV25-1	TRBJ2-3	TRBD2	CASSVTGGGDTQYF	TGTGCCAGCAGTGTAACGGGAGGCGGAGATACGCAGTATTTT
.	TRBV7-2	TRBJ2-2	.	CASRFRGSGTGELFF	TGTGCCAGCCGATTTCGGGGGTCGGGCACCGGGGAGCTGTTTTTT
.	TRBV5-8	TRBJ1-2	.	CASSWDTEIYGYTF	TGTGCCAGCAGCTGGGACACGGAAATCTATGGCTACACCTTC
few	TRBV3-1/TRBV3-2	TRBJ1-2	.	CASSPGYQGYGYTF	TGTGCCAGCAGCCCAGGGTATCAGGGCTATGGCTACACCTTC
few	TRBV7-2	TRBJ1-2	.	CASSLAQGVWGYTF	TGTGCCAGCAGCTTAGCGCAAGGGGTTTGGGGCTACACCTTC
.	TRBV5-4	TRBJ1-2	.	CASSLNRAGMTF	TGTGCCAGCAGCTTGAACCGTGCAGGGATGACCTTC
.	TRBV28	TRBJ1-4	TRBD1	CASSLPGTGREKLFF	TGTGCCAGCAGTCTACCCGGGACAGGGCGTGAAAAACTGTTTTTT
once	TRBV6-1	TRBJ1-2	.	CASSDGGNIYGYTF	TGTGCCAGCAGTGACGGAGGGAACATCTATGGCTACACCTTC
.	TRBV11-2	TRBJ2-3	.	CASSVGGRGTDTQYF	TGTGCCAGCAGCGTCGGGGGGCGCGGCACAGATACGCAGTATTTT
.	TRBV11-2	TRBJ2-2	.	CASSLVTQYTGELFF	TGTGCCAGCAGCTTAGTCACTCAATACACCGGGGAGCTGTTTTTT
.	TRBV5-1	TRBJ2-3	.	CASSLSGQTTDTQYF	TGCGCCAGCAGCTTATCGGGTCAGACCACAGATACGCAGTATTTT